Reported below is one T cell receptor (beta chain). The antigen remains unidentified. Caucasian individuals from Russia who were healthy and aged about 6 to 100 acted as donors. This entry belongs to a study of blood T cells in healthy people across ages. Points from the study as a whole: Observed TCR beta diversity showed a strong correlation with the percentage of naive T cells as measured by flow cytometry.

The germline V and J ends were trimmed by 2 bases and 5 bases, with 10 bases remaining between them. Looked up from germline, CDR1 is MGHDK and CDR2 is SYGVNS. The CDR3 has 14 amino acids. Alongside a J-beta primer mix, a sample-barcoded 5' primer served in a second PCR lasting 7 to 11 cycles. One entry per CDR3 protein results from TCRdb running MiXCR on the 5' RACE reads. The table records roughly 1.5 million distinct CDR3 sequences, approximately 39% of them present only once. This chain joins TRBV25-1 and TRBJ1-5, with D possibly TRBD1 on 5 matching bases. The sequence was obtained from a woman aged 18-29 years in good health. The material sequenced was blood. The CDR3 DNA follows: TGTGCCAGCAGTGAACTGAGGGGAGATCAGCCCCAGCATTTT. Protein: CASSELRGDQPQHF.